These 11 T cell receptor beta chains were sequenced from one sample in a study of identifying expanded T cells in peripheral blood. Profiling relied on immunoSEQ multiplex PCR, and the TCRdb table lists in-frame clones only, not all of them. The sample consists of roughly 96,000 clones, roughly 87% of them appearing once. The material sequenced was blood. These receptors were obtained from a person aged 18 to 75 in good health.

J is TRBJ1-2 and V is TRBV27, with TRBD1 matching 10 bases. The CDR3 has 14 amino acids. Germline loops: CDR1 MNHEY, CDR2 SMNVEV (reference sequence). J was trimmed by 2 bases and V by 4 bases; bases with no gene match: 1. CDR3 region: CASSSTGGNYGYTF. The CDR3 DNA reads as TGTGCCAGCAGTTCGACAGGGGGCAACTATGGCTACACCTTC.

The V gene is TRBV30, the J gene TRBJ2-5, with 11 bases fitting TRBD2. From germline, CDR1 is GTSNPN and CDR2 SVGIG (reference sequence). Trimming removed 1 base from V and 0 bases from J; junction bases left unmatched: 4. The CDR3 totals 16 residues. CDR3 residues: CAWSDGLAGHQETQYF. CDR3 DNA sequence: TGTGCCTGGAGTGACGGACTAGCGGGCCACCAAGAGACCCAGTACTTC.

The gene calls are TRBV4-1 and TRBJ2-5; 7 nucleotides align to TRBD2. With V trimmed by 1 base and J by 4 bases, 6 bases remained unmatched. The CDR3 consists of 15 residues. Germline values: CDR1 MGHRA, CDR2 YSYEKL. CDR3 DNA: TGCGCCAGCAGCCAAGGGCGGGGGTTAGGAGAGACCCAGTACTTC. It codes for CASSQGRGLGETQYF.

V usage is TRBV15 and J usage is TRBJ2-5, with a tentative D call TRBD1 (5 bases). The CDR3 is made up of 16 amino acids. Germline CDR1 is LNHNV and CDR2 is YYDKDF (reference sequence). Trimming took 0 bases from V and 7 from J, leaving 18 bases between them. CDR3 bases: TGTGCCACCAGCAGAGATTTGGGGCCATACGTACGGACCCAGTACTTC. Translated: CATSRDLGPYVRTQYF.

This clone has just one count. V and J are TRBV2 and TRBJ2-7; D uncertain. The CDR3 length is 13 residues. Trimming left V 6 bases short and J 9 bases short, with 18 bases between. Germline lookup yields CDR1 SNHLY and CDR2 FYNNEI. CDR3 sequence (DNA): TGTGCCAGCAGGCTGACAACAACGTCGGGGCAGTACTTC. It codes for CASRLTTTSGQYF.

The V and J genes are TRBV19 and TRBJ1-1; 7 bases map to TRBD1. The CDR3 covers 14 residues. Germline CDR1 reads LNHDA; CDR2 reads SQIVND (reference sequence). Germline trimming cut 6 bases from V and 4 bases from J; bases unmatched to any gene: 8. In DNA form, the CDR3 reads TGTGCCAGTAGCAAGCAGGGGGAGACCACTGAAGCTTTCTTT. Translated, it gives CASSKQGETTEAFF.

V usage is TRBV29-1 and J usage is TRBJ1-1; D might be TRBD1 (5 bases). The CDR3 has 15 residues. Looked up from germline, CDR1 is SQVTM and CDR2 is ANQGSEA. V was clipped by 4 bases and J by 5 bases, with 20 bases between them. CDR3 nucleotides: TGCAGCGTTGGGCGGGACTTCGGGGTAGGAACTGAAGCTTTCTTT. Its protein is CSVGRDFGVGTEAFF.

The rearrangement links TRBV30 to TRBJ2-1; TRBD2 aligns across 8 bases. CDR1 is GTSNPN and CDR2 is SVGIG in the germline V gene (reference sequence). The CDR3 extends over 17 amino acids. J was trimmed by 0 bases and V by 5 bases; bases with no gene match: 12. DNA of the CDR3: TGTGCCTGGGCCCGGGGGACGAGCGGGAGCTCCTACAATGAGCAGTTCTTC. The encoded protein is CAWARGTSGSSYNEQFF.

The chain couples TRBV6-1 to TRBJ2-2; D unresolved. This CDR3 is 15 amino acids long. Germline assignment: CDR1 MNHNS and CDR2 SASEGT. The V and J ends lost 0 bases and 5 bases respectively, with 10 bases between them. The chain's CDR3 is CASSEAASPTGELFF. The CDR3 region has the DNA TGTGCCAGCAGTGAAGCGGCTTCTCCTACCGGGGAGCTGTTTTTT.

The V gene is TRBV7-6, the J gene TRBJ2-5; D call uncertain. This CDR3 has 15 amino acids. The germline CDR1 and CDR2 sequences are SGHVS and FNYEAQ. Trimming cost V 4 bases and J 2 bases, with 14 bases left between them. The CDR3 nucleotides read TGTGCCAGCAGCTCCCAGATTACTACTCAAGAGACCCAGTACTTC. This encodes CASSSQITTQETQYF.

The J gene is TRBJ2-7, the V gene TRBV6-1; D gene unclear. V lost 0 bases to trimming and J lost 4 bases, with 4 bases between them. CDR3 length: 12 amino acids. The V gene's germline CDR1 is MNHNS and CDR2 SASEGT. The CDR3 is CASSEARYEQYF. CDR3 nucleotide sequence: TGTGCCAGCAGTGAAGCCCGGTACGAGCAGTACTTC.